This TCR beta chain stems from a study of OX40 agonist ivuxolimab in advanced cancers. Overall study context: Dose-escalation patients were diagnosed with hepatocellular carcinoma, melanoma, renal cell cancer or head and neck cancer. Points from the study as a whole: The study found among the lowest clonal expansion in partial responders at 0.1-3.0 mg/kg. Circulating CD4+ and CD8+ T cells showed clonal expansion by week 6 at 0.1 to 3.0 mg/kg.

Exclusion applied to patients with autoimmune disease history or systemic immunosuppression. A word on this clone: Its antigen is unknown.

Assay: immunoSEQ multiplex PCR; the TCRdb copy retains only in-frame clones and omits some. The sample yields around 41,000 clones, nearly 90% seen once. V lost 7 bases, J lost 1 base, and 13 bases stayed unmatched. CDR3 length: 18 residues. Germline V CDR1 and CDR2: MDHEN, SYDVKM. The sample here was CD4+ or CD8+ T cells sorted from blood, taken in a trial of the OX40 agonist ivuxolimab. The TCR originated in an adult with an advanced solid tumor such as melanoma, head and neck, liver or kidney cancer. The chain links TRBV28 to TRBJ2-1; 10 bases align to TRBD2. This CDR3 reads CASISALAGAISYNEQFF. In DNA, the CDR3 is TGTGCCAGCATTTCCGCGCTAGCGGGAGCCATATCCTACAATGAGCAGTTCTTC.